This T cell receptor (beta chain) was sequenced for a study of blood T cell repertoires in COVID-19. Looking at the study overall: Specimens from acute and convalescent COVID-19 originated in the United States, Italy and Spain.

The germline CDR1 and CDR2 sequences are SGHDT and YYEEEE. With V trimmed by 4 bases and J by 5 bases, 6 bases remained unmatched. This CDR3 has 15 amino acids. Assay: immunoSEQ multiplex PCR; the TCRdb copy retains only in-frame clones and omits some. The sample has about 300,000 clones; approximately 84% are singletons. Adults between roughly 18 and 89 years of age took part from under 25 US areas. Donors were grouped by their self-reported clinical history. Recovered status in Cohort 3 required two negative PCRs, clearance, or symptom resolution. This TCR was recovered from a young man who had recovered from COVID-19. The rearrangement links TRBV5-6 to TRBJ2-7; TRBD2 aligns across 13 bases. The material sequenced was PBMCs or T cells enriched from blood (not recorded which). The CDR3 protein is CASSMRTSGGHEQYF. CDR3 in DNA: TGTGCCAGCAGCATGCGGACTAGCGGGGGTCACGAGCAGTACTTC.